The clone carrying this TCR beta chain was observed once. What it binds is unknown. The data stem from a study of cytomegalovirus exposure and HLA in healthy donors. Researchers ran the PCR with 60 Vbeta and 13 Jbeta primers. Libraries were prepared by immunoSEQ multiplex PCR; TCRdb keeps only in-frame clonotypes and omits some of them. In the table there are roughly 170,000 clones, 75% to 90% of which are singletons. Study-wide points: As immune exposure information, only CMV serostatus was available. As was reported, the classifier diagnosed cytomegalovirus status with high specificity and sensitivity. An ancestry cluster, one associated with Asian ancestry, reportedly showed fewer N-insertions than the approximately 670-donor mean in a later analysis. Sequencing likely generated an artifact that appeared as a cluster of highly shared sequence variants.

The sample comprised PBMCs. The clonotype was recovered from a boy between 10 and 17 years old in good health and CMV-seronegative.

The CDR3 bases are TGTGCCAGCAGCGAGCCGGGACATCCGAACACTGAAGCTTTCTTT. This translates into CASSEPGHPNTEAFF. The chain combines TRBV7-3 with TRBJ1-1, with D perhaps matching TRBD1 (6 bases). Germline loops: CDR1 SGHTA, CDR2 FQGTGA. Trimming left V 5 bases short and J 1 base short, with 14 bases between. The CDR3 consists of 15 residues. Full variable domain (rest looked up from reference TRBV7-3 and TRBJ1-1): GAGVSQTPSNKVTEKGKYVELRCDPISGHTALYWYRQSLGQGPEFLIYFQGTGAADDSGLPNDRFFAVRPEGSVSTLKIQRTERGDSAVYLCASSEPGHPNTEAFFGQGTRLTVV.